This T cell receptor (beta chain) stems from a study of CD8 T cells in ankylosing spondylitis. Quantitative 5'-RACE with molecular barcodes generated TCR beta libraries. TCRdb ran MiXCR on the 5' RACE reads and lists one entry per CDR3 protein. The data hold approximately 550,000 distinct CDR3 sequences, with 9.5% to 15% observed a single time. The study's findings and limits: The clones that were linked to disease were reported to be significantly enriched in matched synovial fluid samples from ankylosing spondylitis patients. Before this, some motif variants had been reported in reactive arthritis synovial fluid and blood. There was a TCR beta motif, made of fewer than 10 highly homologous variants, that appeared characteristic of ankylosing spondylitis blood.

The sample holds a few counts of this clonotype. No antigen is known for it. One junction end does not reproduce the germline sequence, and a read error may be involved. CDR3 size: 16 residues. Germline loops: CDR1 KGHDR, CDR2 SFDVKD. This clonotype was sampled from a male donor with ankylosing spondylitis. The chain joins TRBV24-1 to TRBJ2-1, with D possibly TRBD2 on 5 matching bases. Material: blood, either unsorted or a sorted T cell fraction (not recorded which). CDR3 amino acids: CATSDFLLQRVNAQFF. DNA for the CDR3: TGTGCCACCAGTGATTTCCTCCTTCAGAGGGTCAATGCGCAGTTCTTC.